A single T cell receptor (beta chain) is shown here with its context. This entry is derived from a study of blood T cell repertoires in COVID-19. Only in-frame clones appear in the TCRdb table, and some are missing; sequencing was by immunoSEQ multiplex PCR. The sample lists about 44,000 clones; roughly nine tenths were seen once. This CDR3 contains 16 residues. V gave up 0 bases and J gave up 5 bases, with 17 bases separating them. Germline V gene lookup returns CDR1 SGHRS and CDR2 YFSETQ. Sequencing was performed on peripheral blood. The origin of this receptor is a man in his fifties or sixties with COVID-19, enrolled during active disease. J is TRBJ2-5 and V is TRBV5-1; weak D call: TRBD2 (6 bases). DNA for the CDR3: TGCGCCAGCAGCTTGGCCGCGGGGTCTTTGGGGGAGACCCAGTACTTC. Translation gives CASSLAAGSLGETQYF.